These 3 T cell receptor beta chains came from one sample sequenced in a study of blood T cell repertoires in COVID-19 (dated by TCRdb to the early 2020s). Library preparation employed the immunoSEQ multiplex PCR assay. The table comes from immuneACCESS by way of TCRdb, which keeps in-frame sequences with V and J called. Part of the clones is missing from these tables; in studies checked, under half for an unresolved V gene and the rest for unknown reasons. This sample lists approximately 280,000 clones; roughly 85% were detected once. About 5% of the sample goes to the ten largest clones. Sequencing was done on a sample of PBMCs or T cells enriched from blood (not recorded which). Receptors were obtained from a man aged 35 to 55 who had been exposed to COVID-19.

CDR3 sequence reads: CASSTGLAVTNEQFF. DNA of the CDR3: TGTGCCAGCAGTACTGGACTAGCGGTGACCAATGAGCAGTTCTTC. V is TRBV2 and J is TRBJ2-1; 10 bases map to TRBD2. Germline values: CDR1 SNHLY, CDR2 FYNNEI. CDR3 size: 15 residues. The trim removed 5 bases at V and 6 bases at J, leaving 7 bases unmatched. Based on the CDR3 plus reference TRBV2 and TRBJ2-1, the full variable domain is EPEVTQTPSHQVTQMGQEVILRCVPISNHLYFYWYRQILGQKVEFLVSFYNNEISEKSEIFDDQFSVERPDGSNFTLKIRSTKLEDSAMYFCASSTGLAVTNEQFFGPGTRLTVL.

The J gene is TRBJ2-5, the V gene TRBV30, with D unclear. V lost 3 bases and J 2 bases, leaving 10 bases between the germline ends. Germline loops: CDR1 GTSNPN, CDR2 SVGIG (reference sequence). The CDR3 is 13 amino acids. CDR3 region: CAWSTLDQETQYF. CDR3 in DNA: TGTGCCTGGAGCACTCTAGATCAAGAGACCCAGTACTTC.

The J gene is TRBJ2-2, the V gene TRBV11-3; 7 bases are a match to TRBD1. Trimming cost V 5 bases and J 5 bases; bases outside gene matches: 8. CDR1 SGHNT and CDR2 YENEEA come from the germline V gene. The CDR3 is made up of 15 amino acids. CDR3 sequence: CASSPPGQITGELFF. The CDR3 DNA reads as TGTGCCAGCAGCCCGCCGGGACAGATTACCGGGGAGCTGTTTTTT.